These 16 T cell receptor beta chains share one sample of origin, sequenced in a study of technical replicates of blood from a few donors. Sequenced by immunoSEQ multiplex PCR; TCRdb stores in-frame clones only, minus some. The sample lists some 70,000 clones; roughly 92% were seen once. The source material was T cells isolated from PBMCs. The receptors originated from a human donor in good health.

This sequence joins TRBV11-2 and TRBJ2-2, with 8 bases that match TRBD1. The V gene end was trimmed by 2 bases and the J gene end by 2 bases; junction bases not matched to a gene: 4. This CDR3 is built from 16 residues. CDR1 and CDR2 from the germline V gene are SGHAT and FQNNGV. CDR3: CASSLTGTGNTGELFF. The CDR3 DNA reads as TGTGCCAGCAGCTTAACCGGGACAGGAAACACCGGGGAGCTGTTTTTT.

This rearrangement joins TRBV15 to TRBJ2-5; 7 positions match TRBD2. Per germline, CDR1 LNHNV and CDR2 YYDKDF (reference sequence). The trim removed 6 bases at V and 5 bases at J, leaving 6 bases unmatched. The CDR3 runs to 13 residues. CDR3 in DNA: TGTGCCACCAGAGGGAGGGCGCAGGAGACCCAGTACTTC. Its protein product is CATRGRAQETQYF.

The chain is built from TRBV7-8 and TRBJ2-1; 7 positions match TRBD1. CDR3 size: 17 residues. CDR1 is SGHVS and CDR2 is FQNEAQ in the germline V gene. The V segment lost 5 bases and the J segment 0 bases; nucleotides outside the gene matches: 10. In DNA form, the CDR3 reads TGTGCCAGCAGCCTATTCCCGGACAGGAGCTCCTACAATGAGCAGTTCTTC. Its protein product is CASSLFPDRSSYNEQFF.

This clone was observed once. The chain recombines TRBV21-1 with TRBJ1-1. TRBV21-1 is reported as a pseudogene. The CDR3 is made up of 13 amino acids. The DNA for the CDR3 is TGTGCCAGCAGCAAAGCCGACTGCCTGCGAGCTTTCTTT. Protein: CASSKADCLRAFF.

V usage is TRBV6-5 and J usage is TRBJ1-2; 8 nucleotides align to TRBD1. CDR1 is MNHEY and CDR2 is SVGAGI in the germline V gene. J was trimmed by 6 bases and V by 2 bases; bases with no gene match: 5. CDR3 size: 14 residues. The CDR3 DNA follows: TGTGCCAGCAGTTACCGCAGGACAGGGAATGGCTACACCTTC. Amino acid sequence: CASSYRRTGNGYTF.

The chain couples TRBV27 to TRBJ2-1, with D unresolved. There are 14 residues in the CDR3. From germline, CDR1 is MNHEY and CDR2 SMNVEV (reference sequence). V gave up 7 bases and J gave up 4 bases, with 14 bases separating them. As DNA, the CDR3 is TGTGCCAGCACCCCGAGCCGAGCGTACAATGAGCAGTTCTTC. This encodes CASTPSRAYNEQFF.

In this sample, this clone turned up a few times. The genes are TRBV5-1 and TRBJ1-1; weak D call: TRBD1 (5 bases). CDR3 length equals 15 residues. The germline V and J ends were trimmed by 7 bases and 3 bases, with 19 bases remaining between them. Looked up from germline, CDR1 is SGHRS and CDR2 is YFSETQ. CDR3 in amino acids: CASLEGLGLDTEAFF. CDR3 DNA sequence: TGCGCCAGCCTGGAGGGTCTGGGGCTTGACACTGAAGCTTTCTTT.

V is TRBV4-3 and J is TRBJ2-7; 8 bases agree with TRBD2. The CDR3 totals 15 residues. With 1 base clipped from V and 2 bases from J, the junction kept 4 bases outside the gene matches. The germline gives CDR1 LGHNA, CDR2 YSLEER. The CDR3, as DNA: TGCGCCAGCAGCCAAGGGAGCGGGAGTCCCTACGAGCAGTACTTC. This translates into CASSQGSGSPYEQYF.

This chain connects TRBV30 to TRBJ1-1; 10 nucleotides line up with TRBD1. V lost 0 bases, J lost 3 bases, and 10 bases stayed unmatched. Germline V gene sequence: CDR1 GTSNPN, CDR2 SVGIG (reference sequence). CDR3 size: 17 residues. The CDR3 DNA sequence: TGTGCCTGGAGTGTTGAGGGACAGGGGTTTTTGGACACTGAAGCTTTCTTT. Translating it yields CAWSVEGQGFLDTEAFF.

The chain recombines TRBV4-3 with TRBJ2-3; TRBD1 might be the D (6 bases). The germline V gene has CDR1 LGHNA and CDR2 YSLEER. The length of the CDR3 is 14 residues. V lost 0 bases to trimming and J lost 4 bases, with 8 bases between them. CDR3 loop: CASSQDGGPDTQYF. As DNA, the CDR3 is TGCGCCAGCAGCCAAGATGGGGGCCCAGATACGCAGTATTTT.

V usage is TRBV2 and J usage is TRBJ2-7; D is uncertain. This CDR3 is built from 12 residues. V gave up 7 bases and J gave up 7 bases, with 14 bases separating them. The germline V gene encodes CDR1 SNHLY and CDR2 FYNNEI. Written as DNA, the CDR3 is TGTGCCAGCACCTACTACTCCCCTGAGCAGTACTTC. This encodes CASTYYSPEQYF.

CDR3 sequence reads: CSYYFSYEQYF. CDR3 DNA: TGCAGCTACTATTTCTCCTACGAGCAGTACTTC. The J gene is TRBJ2-7, the V gene TRBV20-1; D unclear. Germline assignment: CDR1 DFQATT and CDR2 SNEGSKA (reference sequence). The CDR3 extends over 11 amino acids.

The chain carries TRBV10-1 and TRBJ2-1; D gene unclear. Germline CDR1 reads WNHNN; CDR2 reads SYGVQD (reference sequence). V was pared by 8 bases and J by 10 bases, with 12 bases between. The CDR3 sequence is 11 residues long. The CDR3 reads CASGYLEEQFF. The DNA for the CDR3 is TGCGCCAGCGGGTACCTAGAGGAGCAGTTCTTC.

This chain joins TRBV10-1 and TRBJ1-1, with D possibly matching TRBD1 (5 bases). This CDR3 contains 14 residues. Germline values: CDR1 WNHNN, CDR2 SYGVQD (reference sequence). V was shortened by 2 bases and J by 7 bases, with 14 bases between the two germline ends. In DNA form, the CDR3 reads TGCGCCAGCAGTGAGACAGGCGTCCACCATGAAGCTTTCTTT. This encodes CASSETGVHHEAFF.

This clone was recorded once. The genes are TRBV5-6 and TRBJ2-7; D uncertain. The length of the CDR3 is 16 residues. Per the germline V gene, CDR1 is SGHDT and CDR2 is YYEEEE. Between the trimmed V and J ends, which lost 4 bases and 0 bases, there was a span of 17 bases. The CDR3 nucleotides read TGTGCCAGCAGCCCCATGGGTGCGTGGAGCTCCTACGAGCAGTACTTC. Translated: CASSPMGAWSSYEQYF.

The chain uses TRBV5-1 and TRBJ2-7, with D unclear. The germline gives CDR1 SGHRS, CDR2 YFSETQ. The germline V and J ends were trimmed by 4 bases and 2 bases, with 4 bases remaining between them. This CDR3 is built from 11 residues. The CDR3 is CASSTPYEQYF. The CDR3 coding sequence is TGCGCCAGCAGCACACCCTACGAGCAGTACTTC.